A single sample gave rise to the 8 T cell receptor beta chains below, sequenced in a study of T cell responses to AZD1222 COVID-19 vaccine. The data were produced by immunoSEQ multiplex PCR, yet TCRdb's version contains in-frame clones alone and is incomplete. The sample carries tens of thousands of clones, 75% to 90% recorded once. Sequencing was performed on peripheral blood, taken on day 0 of AZD1222 vaccination. These receptors were obtained from an adult in good health.

Regarding this clone: The junction departs from the called germline gene at one end, perhaps through a read error. This rearrangement joins TRBV7-7 to TRBJ1-4; 8 nucleotides line up with TRBD1. CDR1 SSHAT and CDR2 FNYEAQ come from the germline V gene (reference sequence). CDR3 length equals 15 residues. The CDR3 spells CASSPGQGVDEKLFF. CDR3 DNA sequence: TGTGCTAGCAGCCCAGGACAGGGAGTAGATGAAAAACTGTTTTTT.

The genes are TRBV7-8 and TRBJ1-2, with TRBD1 matching over 9 bases. The trim removed 5 bases at V and 7 bases at J, leaving 11 bases unmatched. This CDR3 is 15 amino acids long. CDR1 SGHVS and CDR2 FQNEAQ come from the germline V gene. Here the CDR3 reads CASSPRQGDLLGYTF. The CDR3 DNA follows: TGTGCCAGCAGCCCCCGACAGGGGGACCTGCTTGGCTACACCTTC.

V and J are TRBV30 and TRBJ1-2; the D is unclear. The CDR3 runs to 14 residues. V gave up 2 bases and J gave up 3 bases, with 13 bases separating them. Germline CDR1 and CDR2: GTSNPN and SVGIG (reference sequence). The CDR3 nucleotides read TGTGCCTGGAGTATAGCCGGGAGTCACTATGGCTACACCTTC. Its protein is CAWSIAGSHYGYTF.

The V and J genes are TRBV11-2 and TRBJ1-5; weak D call: TRBD1 (5 bases). Germline V CDR1 and CDR2: SGHAT, FQNNGV. Trimming cost V 1 base and J 2 bases, with 9 bases left between them. The CDR3 has 15 amino acids. The CDR3 DNA reads as TGTGCCAGCAGCTTAGGGGGGAGGGGCAATCAGCCCCAGCATTTT. Encoded protein: CASSLGGRGNQPQHF.

The chain has TRBV12-3 or TRBV12-4 and TRBJ1-1; no firm D call. CDR3 size: 12 residues. V was trimmed by 7 bases and J by 5 bases, leaving 11 bases between them. The DNA of the CDR3 is TGTGCCAGCACCTCGGGGTTTACTGAAGCTTTCTTT. It encodes CASTSGFTEAFF.

V gene TRBV4-1 combines with J gene TRBJ2-7; TRBD1 might be the D (6 bases). This CDR3 has 16 amino acids. V lost 1 base and J lost 3, with 16 bases in between. From germline, CDR1 is MGHRA and CDR2 YSYEKL. The CDR3: CASSQGAAGANYEQYF. In DNA form, the CDR3 reads TGCGCCAGCAGCCAAGGGGCGGCAGGGGCCAACTACGAGCAGTACTTC.

This chain joins TRBV7-6 and TRBJ1-4; the D is unclear. The length of the CDR3 is 17 residues. Germline CDR1 SGHVS, CDR2 FNYEAQ. V was shortened by 4 bases and J by 2 bases, with 17 bases between the two germline ends. The CDR3 DNA reads as TGTGCCAGCAGCTCGACCCTCCGGGGTTCGACTAATGAAAAACTGTTTTTT. Amino acids: CASSSTLRGSTNEKLFF.

The CDR3 loop is CASSSVDRGFTEAFF. The CDR3 bases are TGTGCCAGCAGCTCCGTCGACAGGGGTTTCACTGAAGCTTTCTTT. The chain links TRBV12-1 to TRBJ1-1; the DNA was not compared with TRBD1, the D call given in the table. TRBV12-1 is assigned pseudogene status. The CDR3 is 15 amino acids.